There are a few counts of the clone carrying this TCR beta chain. What it binds is unknown. This entry comes from a study of T cell repertoires in cytomegalovirus infection. The V end was cut by 5 bases, the J end by 8 bases, with 25 bases between. The germline V gene encodes CDR1 LNHDA and CDR2 SQIVND (reference sequence). This CDR3 contains 17 residues. TCRdb re-called the reads through MiXCR, storing one row per CDR3 protein. The sample lists fewer than 850,000 distinct CDR3 sequences, under 35% occurring once. The source material was cultured CD8+ T cells from PBMCs, sampled from culture after CMV antigen stimulation. This chain joins TRBV19 and TRBJ1-5; a weak D match, TRBD1 (5 bases). The receptor was derived from a human donor in good health (CMV status not recorded). Some clones in this sample may be carry-over from other donors' samples. The CDR3 DNA reads TGTGCCAGTAGTCACGGGATCCTGCCGGACTACAGGAAGCCCCAGCATTTT. This codes for CASSHGILPDYRKPQHF.